This TCR beta chain was captured in a study of T cell responses to AZD1222 COVID-19 vaccine. Whole-study context: Researchers grouped second doses given at about 4 or about 12 weeks into one pool. Study outcomes and limitations: Two AZD1222 doses significantly raised spike-specific TCR breadth and depth over controls. Spike regions recognized by vaccine-associated CD4 TCRs spanned the protein, led by 160-218 and 743-854. Nearly half of spike-specific TCRs reportedly target variant regions that are unmutated in the B.1.351 and B.1.1.7 variants.

About this clone itself: Its specificity is not known.

This table comes from immunoSEQ multiplex PCR, and its TCRdb copy is limited to in-frame clones, with some not included. Seen here are over 90,000 clones, approximately 88% observed once, and the top ten hold 20%. The CDR3 covers 11 residues. Trimming took off 1 base at V and 6 bases at J, with 4 bases between the two ends. From germline, CDR1 is SGHNT and CDR2 YYREEE (reference sequence). Source: peripheral blood, taken on day 0 of AZD1222 vaccination. This clonotype was obtained from an adult in good health. The gene calls are TRBV5-4 and TRBJ1-1; D not certain. The CDR3 nucleotides are TGTGCCAGCAGCTTGTTCTCTGAAGCTTTCTTT. Its translation is CASSLFSEAFF.